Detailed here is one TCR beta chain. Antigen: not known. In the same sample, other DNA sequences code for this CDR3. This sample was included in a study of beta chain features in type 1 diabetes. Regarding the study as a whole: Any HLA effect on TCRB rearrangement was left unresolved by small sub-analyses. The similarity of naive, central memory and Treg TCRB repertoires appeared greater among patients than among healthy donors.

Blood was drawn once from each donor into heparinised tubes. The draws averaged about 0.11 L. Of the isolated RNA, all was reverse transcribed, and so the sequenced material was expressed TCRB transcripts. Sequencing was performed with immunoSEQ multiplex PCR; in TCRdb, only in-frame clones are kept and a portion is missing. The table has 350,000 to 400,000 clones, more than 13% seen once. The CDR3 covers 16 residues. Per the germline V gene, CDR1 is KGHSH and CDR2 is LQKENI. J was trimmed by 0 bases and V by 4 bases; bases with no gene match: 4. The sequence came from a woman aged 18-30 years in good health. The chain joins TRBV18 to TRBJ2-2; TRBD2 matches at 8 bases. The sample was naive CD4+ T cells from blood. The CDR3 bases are TGTGCCAGCTCACTCACTAGCGGAGCGAACACCGGGGAGCTGTTTTTT. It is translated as CASSLTSGANTGELFF.